Below, 17 T cell receptor beta chains from the same sample are listed, as sequenced in a study of blood T cell repertoires in COVID-19. TCRdb's table, derived via immunoSEQ multiplex PCR, lists solely in-frame clones and lacks some. The sample has under 50,000 clones, 82% seen once. Sequencing used peripheral blood. The receptors come from a man between 40 and 49 years old with acute or convalescent COVID-19.

V gene TRBV27 combines with J gene TRBJ1-1; TRBD1 might be the D (6 bases). The CDR3 consists of 16 residues. The germline V gene encodes CDR1 MNHEY and CDR2 SMNVEV (reference sequence). The V gene lost 6 bases and the J gene lost 7 bases, with 24 bases spanning the gap. The CDR3 region has the DNA TGTGCCAGCAGACCTCCACCGGGACAACCAGTGGGTGAAGCTTTCTTT. Translated, it gives CASRPPPGQPVGEAFF.

This chain uses TRBV2 with TRBJ2-1; 10 bases align to TRBD1. The CDR3 loop spans 15 amino acids. Per the germline V gene, CDR1 is SNHLY and CDR2 is FYNNEI. Trimming took 5 bases from V and 7 from J; bases not matched to a gene: 8. Here the CDR3 DNA reads TGTGCCAGCAGTATTCAGACAGGGGGCTGGAATGAGCAGTTCTTC. As protein: CASSIQTGGWNEQFF.

In this sample, this clone turned up a few times. The chain links TRBV25-1 to TRBJ2-5; D ambiguous. Looked up from germline, CDR1 is MGHDK and CDR2 is SYGVNS. The CDR3 covers 11 residues. Trimming took off 4 bases at V and 3 bases at J, with 3 bases between the two ends. This chain's CDR3 is CASSVKETQYF. The CDR3 DNA follows: TGTGCCAGCAGTGTCAAAGAGACCCAGTACTTC.

The chain is built from TRBV27 and TRBJ2-7; the match to TRBD1 covers 7 bases. The germline gives CDR1 MNHEY, CDR2 SMNVEV (reference sequence). The CDR3 consists of 14 residues. Trimming at V came to 0 bases and at J to 2 bases, leaving 1 base not matched to a gene. The CDR3 sequence is CASSLSGQTYEQYF. CDR3 DNA: TGTGCCAGCAGTTTATCGGGACAGACCTACGAGCAGTACTTC.

The gene calls are TRBV4-1 and TRBJ1-2; tentative D call: TRBD1 (5 bases). Germline-derived CDR1 and CDR2 are MGHRA and YSYEKL. V lost 0 bases, J lost 5 bases, and 19 bases lay in between. The CDR3 runs 17 residues. The CDR3 protein is CASSQDRGPVPRYGYTF. The CDR3 nucleotides read TGCGCCAGCAGCCAAGATAGGGGTCCCGTCCCCCGGTATGGCTACACCTTC.

V is TRBV6-5 and J is TRBJ1-1; D gene uncertain. Trimming shortened V by 8 bases and J by 1 base, and 11 bases separated the two germline ends. CDR1 and CDR2 from the germline V gene are MNHEY and SVGAGI. The CDR3 runs to 13 residues. CDR3 sequence reads: CASQVVRNTEAFF. CDR3 coding DNA: TGTGCCAGCCAGGTTGTGCGGAACACTGAAGCTTTCTTT.

The chain is built from TRBV24-1 and TRBJ1-4, with D perhaps TRBD1 (6 bases). The CDR3 runs 17 residues. Trimming pared 8 bases from V and 0 bases from J, leaving 18 bases between. Germline V CDR1 and CDR2: KGHDR, SFDVKD. The CDR3 spells CATKLGDNSATNEKLFF. The CDR3 nucleotides are TGTGCCACCAAGCTTGGGGACAATTCTGCAACTAATGAAAAACTGTTTTTT.

The CDR3 nucleotides are TGTGCCACGCGGAGCTCTGGGGCCAACGTCCTGACTTTC. Its protein is CATRSSGANVLTF. V usage is TRBV24-1 and J usage is TRBJ2-6, with no clear D. V lost 10 bases and J lost 0, with 6 bases in between. The germline gives CDR1 KGHDR, CDR2 SFDVKD. This CDR3 has 13 amino acids.

The chain links TRBV6-5 to TRBJ2-2; no firm D call. The length of the CDR3 is 14 residues. From germline, CDR1 is MNHEY and CDR2 SVGAGI. Between the trimmed V and J ends, which lost 7 bases and 2 bases, there was a span of 11 bases. The CDR3 region is CASILSLNTGELFF. The CDR3 region has the DNA TGTGCCAGCATACTAAGTCTCAACACCGGGGAGCTGTTTTTT.

This chain connects TRBV21-1 to TRBJ2-1; the DNA was not used to check the table's D call, TRBD1. TRBV21-1 is designated a pseudogene. The CDR3 has 15 residues. CDR3 coding DNA: TGTGCCAGCACCATAACAGGGGACGCAAACAATGAGCAGTTCTTC. Translated, it gives CASTITGDANNEQFF.

This clone has only a few counts. V is TRBV4-3 and J is TRBJ1-1, with 7 bases lining up with TRBD1. CDR1 is LGHNA and CDR2 is YSLEER in the germline V gene. After removal of 0 bases from V and 0 bases from J, the junction contained 10 bases not matched to a gene. CDR3 length: 18 residues. The CDR3 nucleotides read TGCGCCAGCAGCCAAGATGTGCCGGGACAGAACCTGAACACTGAAGCTTTCTTT. It specifies CASSQDVPGQNLNTEAFF.

CDR3 sequence (DNA): TGTGCCAGCAGTCCGACGACAGGGGGCAATCAGCCCCAGCATTTT. Encoded protein: CASSPTTGGNQPQHF. This chain connects TRBV2 to TRBJ1-5; 8 bases match TRBD1. Looked up from germline, CDR1 is SNHLY and CDR2 is FYNNEI. Losses at the gene ends were 5 bases for V and 2 bases for J; bases not matched to a gene: 5. The CDR3 length is 15 residues.

V is TRBV29-1 and J is TRBJ2-3, with a weak D call TRBD2 (7 bases). This CDR3 is built from 15 residues. Germline V lookup: CDR1 SQVTM, CDR2 ANQGSEA. V lost 6 bases and J lost 1, with 17 bases in between. The CDR3 DNA follows: TGCAGCGTGTCCAAGGGGGGGGGACGCACAGATACGCAGTATTTT. Its protein is CSVSKGGGRTDTQYF.

V and J are TRBV2 and TRBJ1-2; 8 nucleotides agree with TRBD1. There are 14 residues in the CDR3. Looked up from germline, CDR1 is SNHLY and CDR2 is FYNNEI. The junction had 11 bases not matched to a gene; V was cut back by 6 bases and J by 8 bases. CDR3 nucleotide sequence: TGTGCCAGCAGGCGGACAGGGACCTCTAGAGGCTACACCTTC. Residues: CASRRTGTSRGYTF.

For the CDR3, the DNA is TGTGCCAGCAACCCCATCAGGGATACGCAGTATTTT. This codes for CASNPIRDTQYF. This rearrangement joins TRBV7-9 to TRBJ2-3, with no clear D. V lost 7 bases and J 6 bases, leaving 11 bases between the germline ends. Germline V gives CDR1 SEHNR, CDR2 FQNEAQ (reference sequence). The CDR3 has 12 residues.

This clone is a singleton in its sample. The V gene is TRBV11-2, the J gene TRBJ1-1; D call uncertain. V was clipped by 4 bases and J by 4 bases, with 10 bases between them. The CDR3 has 13 amino acids. Per germline, CDR1 SGHAT and CDR2 FQNNGV. CDR3 DNA sequence: TGTGCCAGCAGCTCCCGGGAAGGCACTGAAGCTTTCTTT. Amino acid sequence: CASSSREGTEAFF.

This clone was picked up one time. V gene TRBV6-5 combines with J gene TRBJ1-2; D is perhaps TRBD1 (5 bases). Germline V gene data show CDR1 as MNHEY and CDR2 as SVGAGI. The CDR3 runs 14 residues. Trimming took off 7 bases at V and 1 base at J, with 13 bases between the two ends. DNA for the CDR3: TGTGCCAGCATTCGAACACAGGTTAACTATGGCTACACCTTC. Translation: CASIRTQVNYGYTF.